A single T cell receptor (beta chain) is shown here with its context. The data stem from a study of blood T cell repertoires in COVID-19. Original processing notes: Estimation of nucleated cell counts was performed using reference gene primer amplification. TCRdb's copy holds only in-frame clones and misses some; the assay was immunoSEQ multiplex PCR. V and J calls and clone size are given by that table; D and trimming were obtained from the DNA. The table includes about 250,000 clones, more than 85% detected once. The sequence came from a woman aged 45-65 years who had recovered from COVID-19. Sequencing was carried out using PBMCs or T cells enriched from blood (not recorded which).

For the CDR3, the DNA is TGTGCCAGCAGAACAGGACCGGGAAACACCATATATTTT. It is translated as CASRTGPGNTIYF. V usage is TRBV6-5 and J usage is TRBJ1-3; tentatively, D is TRBD1 (5 bases). Germline V gene lookup returns CDR1 MNHEY and CDR2 SVGAGI. This CDR3 is 13 amino acids long. Trimming removed 6 bases from V and 4 bases from J, with 10 bases in between.